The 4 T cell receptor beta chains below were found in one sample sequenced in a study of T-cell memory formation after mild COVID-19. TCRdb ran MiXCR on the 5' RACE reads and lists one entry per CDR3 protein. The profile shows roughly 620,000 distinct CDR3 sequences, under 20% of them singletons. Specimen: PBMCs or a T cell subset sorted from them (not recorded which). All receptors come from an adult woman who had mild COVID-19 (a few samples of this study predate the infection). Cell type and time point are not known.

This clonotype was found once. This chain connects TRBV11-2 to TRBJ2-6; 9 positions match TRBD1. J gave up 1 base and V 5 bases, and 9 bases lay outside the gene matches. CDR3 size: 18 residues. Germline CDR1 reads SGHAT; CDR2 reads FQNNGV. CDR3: CASSVRDRASSGANVLTF. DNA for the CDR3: TGTGCCAGCAGCGTCCGGGACAGGGCTTCTTCTGGGGCCAACGTCCTGACTTTC.

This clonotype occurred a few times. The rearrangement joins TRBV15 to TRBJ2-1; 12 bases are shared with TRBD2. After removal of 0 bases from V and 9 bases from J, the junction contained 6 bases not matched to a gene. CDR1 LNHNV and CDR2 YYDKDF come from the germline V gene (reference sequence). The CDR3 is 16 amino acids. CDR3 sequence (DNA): TGTGCCACCAGCAGAGATACTAGCGGGGGGCTTATTGAGCAGTTCTTC. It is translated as CATSRDTSGGLIEQFF.

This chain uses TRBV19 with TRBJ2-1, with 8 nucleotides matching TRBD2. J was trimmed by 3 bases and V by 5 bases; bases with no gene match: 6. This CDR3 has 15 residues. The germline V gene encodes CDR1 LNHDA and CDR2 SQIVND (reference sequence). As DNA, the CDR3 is TGTGCCAGTAGTGCCGCGGGAGGCGTCTACAATGAGCAGTTCTTC. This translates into CASSAAGGVYNEQFF.

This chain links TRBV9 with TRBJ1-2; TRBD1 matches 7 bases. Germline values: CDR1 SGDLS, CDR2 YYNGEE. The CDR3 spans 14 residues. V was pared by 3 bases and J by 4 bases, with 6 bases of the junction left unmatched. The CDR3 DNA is TGTGCCAGCAGCGCCGCGGGACAGCTCTATGGCTACACCTTC. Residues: CASSAAGQLYGYTF.